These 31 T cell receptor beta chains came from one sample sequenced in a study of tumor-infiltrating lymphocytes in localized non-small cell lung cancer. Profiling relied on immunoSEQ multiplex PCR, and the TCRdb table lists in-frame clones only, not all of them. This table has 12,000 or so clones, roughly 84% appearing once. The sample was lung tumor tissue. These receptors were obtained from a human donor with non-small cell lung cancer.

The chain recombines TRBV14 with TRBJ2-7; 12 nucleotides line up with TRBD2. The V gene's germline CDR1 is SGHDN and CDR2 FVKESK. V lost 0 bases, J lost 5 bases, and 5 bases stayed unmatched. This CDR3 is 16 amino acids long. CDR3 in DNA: TGTGCCAGCAGCCAAGATCTGACTAGCGGGGGAAACGAGCAGTACTTC. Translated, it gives CASSQDLTSGGNEQYF.

For the CDR3, the DNA is TGTGCCAGCAGTTTAGGACGGGGGCCCACAGATACGCAGTATTTT. This codes for CASSLGRGPTDTQYF. The rearrangement links TRBV27 to TRBJ2-3; perhaps D is TRBD1 or TRBD2 (6 bases each). V was clipped by 2 bases and J by 2 bases, with 11 bases between them. CDR1 is MNHEY and CDR2 is SMNVEV in the germline V gene (reference sequence). The CDR3 has 15 residues.

The CDR3 DNA follows: TGTGCCAGCACAGCGACAGGGCAAGAGACCCAGTACTTC. Amino acid sequence: CASTATGQETQYF. The V gene is TRBV2, the J gene TRBJ2-5; 7 bases fit TRBD1. This CDR3 comprises 13 residues. V shed 7 bases, J shed 2 bases, and the junction held 4 bases outside the gene matches. Germline V gives CDR1 SNHLY, CDR2 FYNNEI.

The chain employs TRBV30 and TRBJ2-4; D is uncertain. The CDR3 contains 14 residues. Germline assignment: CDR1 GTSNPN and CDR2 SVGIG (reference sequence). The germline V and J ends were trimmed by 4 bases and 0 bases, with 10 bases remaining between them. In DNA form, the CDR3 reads TGTGCCTGGAATCCCCCTATAGCCAAAAACATTCAGTACTTC. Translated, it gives CAWNPPIAKNIQYF.

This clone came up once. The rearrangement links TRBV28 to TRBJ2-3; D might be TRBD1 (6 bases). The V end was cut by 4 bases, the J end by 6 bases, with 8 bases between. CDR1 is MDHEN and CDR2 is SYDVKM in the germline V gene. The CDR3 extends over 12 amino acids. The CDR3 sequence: CASSYRADTQYF. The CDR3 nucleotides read TGTGCCAGCAGTTACAGGGCCGATACGCAGTATTTT.

CDR3 DNA sequence: TGTGCCAGCAGTTTAGGCAGGAGCTCCTACGAGCAGTACTTC. It yields the protein CASSLGRSSYEQYF. The chain links TRBV27 to TRBJ2-7, with D hard to call. Germline CDR1 MNHEY, CDR2 SMNVEV (reference sequence). The CDR3 is 14 residues long. Trimming removed 2 bases at V and 0 bases at J, with 8 bases between.

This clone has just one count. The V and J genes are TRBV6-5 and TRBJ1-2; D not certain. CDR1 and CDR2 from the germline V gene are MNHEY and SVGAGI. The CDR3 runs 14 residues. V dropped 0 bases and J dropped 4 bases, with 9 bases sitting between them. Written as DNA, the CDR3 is TGTGCCAGCAGTTACTCGAAACAAATCTATGGCTACACCTTC. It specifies CASSYSKQIYGYTF.

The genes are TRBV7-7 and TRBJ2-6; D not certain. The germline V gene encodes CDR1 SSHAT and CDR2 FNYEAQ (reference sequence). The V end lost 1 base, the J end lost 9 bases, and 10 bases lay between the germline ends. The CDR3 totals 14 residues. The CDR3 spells CASSLDLISNVLTF. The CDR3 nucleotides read TGTGCCAGCAGCTTAGACCTCATCAGCAACGTCCTGACTTTC. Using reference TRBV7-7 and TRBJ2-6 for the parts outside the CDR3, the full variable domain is GAGVSQSPRYKVTKRGQDVTLRCDPISSHATLYWYQQALGQGPEFLTYFNYEAQPDKSGLPSDRFSAERPEGSISTLTIQRTEQRDSAMYRCASSLDLISNVLTFGAGSRLTVL.

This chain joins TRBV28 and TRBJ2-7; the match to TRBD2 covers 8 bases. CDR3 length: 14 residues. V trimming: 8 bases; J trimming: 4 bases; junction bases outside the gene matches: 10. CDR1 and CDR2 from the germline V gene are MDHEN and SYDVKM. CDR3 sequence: CASVPGLGRYEQYF. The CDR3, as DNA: TGTGCCAGCGTCCCGGGACTAGGGAGGTACGAGCAGTACTTC.

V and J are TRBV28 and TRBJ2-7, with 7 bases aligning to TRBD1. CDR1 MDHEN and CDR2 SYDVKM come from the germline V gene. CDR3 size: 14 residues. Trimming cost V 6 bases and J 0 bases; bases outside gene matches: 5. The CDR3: CASSLRTGSYEQYF. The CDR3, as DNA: TGTGCCAGCAGCTTGCGGACAGGCTCCTACGAGCAGTACTTC.

CDR3: CASSQDVAGATQYF. In DNA form, the CDR3 reads TGCGCCAGCAGCCAAGATGTCGCCGGGGCGACGCAGTATTTT. The J gene is TRBJ2-3, the V gene TRBV4-1; D tentatively reads TRBD1 or TRBD2 (5 bases each). The CDR3 has 14 amino acids. The germline V gene encodes CDR1 MGHRA and CDR2 YSYEKL. V dropped 0 bases and J dropped 9 bases, with 13 bases sitting between them.

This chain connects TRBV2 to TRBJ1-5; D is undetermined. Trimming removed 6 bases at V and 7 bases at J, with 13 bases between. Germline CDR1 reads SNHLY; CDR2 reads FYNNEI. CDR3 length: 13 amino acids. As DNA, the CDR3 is TGTGCCAGCAGGGGTCTGCCGGGACAGCCCCAGCATTTT. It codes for CASRGLPGQPQHF.

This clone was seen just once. CDR3 sequence: CASSLTSGQFGTQYF. The CDR3 region has the DNA TGTGCCAGCAGCTTAACTAGCGGACAATTCGGGACCCAGTACTTC. The chain employs TRBV7-2 and TRBJ2-5; 8 bases agree with TRBD2. Trimming took 2 bases from V and 7 from J; bases not matched to a gene: 9. This CDR3 is built from 15 residues. CDR1 SGHTA and CDR2 FQGNSA come from the germline V gene.

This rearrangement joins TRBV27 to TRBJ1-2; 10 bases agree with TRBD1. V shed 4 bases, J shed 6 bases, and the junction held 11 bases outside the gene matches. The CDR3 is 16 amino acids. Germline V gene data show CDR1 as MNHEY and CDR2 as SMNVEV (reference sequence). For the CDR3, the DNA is TGTGCCAGCAGTTCCTACGGGACAGGGGATAGGCATGGCTACACCTTC. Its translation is CASSSYGTGDRHGYTF.

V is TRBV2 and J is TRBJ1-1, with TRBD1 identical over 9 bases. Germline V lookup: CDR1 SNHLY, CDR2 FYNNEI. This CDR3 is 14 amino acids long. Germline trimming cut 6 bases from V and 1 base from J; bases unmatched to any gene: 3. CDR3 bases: TGTGCCAGCAGACCGGGACAGGGGAACACTGAAGCTTTCTTT. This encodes CASRPGQGNTEAFF.

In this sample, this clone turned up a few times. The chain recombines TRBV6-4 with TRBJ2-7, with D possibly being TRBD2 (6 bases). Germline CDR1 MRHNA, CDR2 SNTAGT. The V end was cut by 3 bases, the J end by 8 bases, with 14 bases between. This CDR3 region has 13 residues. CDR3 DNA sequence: TGTGCCAGCAGTGAGGGCTCGGGGACTCAGCAGTACTTC. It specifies CASSEGSGTQQYF.

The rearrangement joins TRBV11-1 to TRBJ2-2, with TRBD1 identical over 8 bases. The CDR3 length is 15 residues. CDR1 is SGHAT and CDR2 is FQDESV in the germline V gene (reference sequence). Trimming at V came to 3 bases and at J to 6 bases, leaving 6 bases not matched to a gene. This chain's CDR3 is CASSFPDRAPGELFF. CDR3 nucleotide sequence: TGTGCCAGCAGCTTCCCGGACAGGGCTCCCGGGGAGCTGTTTTTT. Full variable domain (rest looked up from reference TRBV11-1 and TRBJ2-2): EAEVAQSPRYKITEKSQAVAFWCDPISGHATLYWYRQILGQGPELLVQFQDESVVDDSQLPKDRFSAERLKGVDSTLKIQPAELGDSAMYLCASSFPDRAPGELFFGEGSRLTVL.

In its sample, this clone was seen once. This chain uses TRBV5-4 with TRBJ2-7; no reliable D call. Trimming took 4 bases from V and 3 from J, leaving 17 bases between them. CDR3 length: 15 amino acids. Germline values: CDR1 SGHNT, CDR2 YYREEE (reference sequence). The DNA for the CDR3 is TGTGCCAGCAGCCGGAGCGTGGCAATGGACTACGAGCAGTACTTC. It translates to CASSRSVAMDYEQYF.

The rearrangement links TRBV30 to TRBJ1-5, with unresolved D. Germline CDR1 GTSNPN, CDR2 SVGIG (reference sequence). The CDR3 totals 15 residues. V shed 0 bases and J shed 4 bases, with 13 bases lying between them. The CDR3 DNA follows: TGTGCCTGGAGTGTACCTTACGGTCTAAATCAGCCCCAGCATTTT. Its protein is CAWSVPYGLNQPQHF.

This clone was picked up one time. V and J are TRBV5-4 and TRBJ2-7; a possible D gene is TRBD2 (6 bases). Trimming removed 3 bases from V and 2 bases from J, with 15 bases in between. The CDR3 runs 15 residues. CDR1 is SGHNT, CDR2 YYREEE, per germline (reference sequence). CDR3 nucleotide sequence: TGTGCCAGCAGCTATCCAGGGACTGGAGCCTACGAGCAGTACTTC. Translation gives CASSYPGTGAYEQYF.

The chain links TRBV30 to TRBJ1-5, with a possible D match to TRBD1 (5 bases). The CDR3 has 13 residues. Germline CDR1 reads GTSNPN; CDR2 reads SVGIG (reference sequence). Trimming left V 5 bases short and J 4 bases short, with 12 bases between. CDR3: CAWAGTVNQPQHF. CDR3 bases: TGTGCCTGGGCCGGGACGGTGAATCAGCCCCAGCATTTT.

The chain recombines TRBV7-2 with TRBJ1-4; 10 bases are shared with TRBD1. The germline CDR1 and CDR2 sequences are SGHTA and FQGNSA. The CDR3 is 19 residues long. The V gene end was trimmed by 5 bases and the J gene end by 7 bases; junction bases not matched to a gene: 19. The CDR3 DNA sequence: TGTGCCAGCAGCCTCTTCCCCCATAGGGGGACAGGGGATAGTGAAAAACTGTTTTTT. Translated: CASSLFPHRGTGDSEKLFF. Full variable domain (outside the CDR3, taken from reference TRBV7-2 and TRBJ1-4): GAGVSQSPSNKVTEKGKDVELRCDPISGHTALYWYRQSLGQGLEFLIYFQGNSAPDKSGLPSDRFSAERTGGSVSTLTIQRTQQEDSAVYLCASSLFPHRGTGDSEKLFFGSGTQLSVL.

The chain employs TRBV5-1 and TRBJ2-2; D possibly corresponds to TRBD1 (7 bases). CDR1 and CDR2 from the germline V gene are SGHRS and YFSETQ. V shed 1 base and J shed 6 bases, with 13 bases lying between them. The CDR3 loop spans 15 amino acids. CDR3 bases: TGCGCCAGCAGCTTGATCCAGGGGGGATCCGGGGAGCTGTTTTTT. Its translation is CASSLIQGGSGELFF.

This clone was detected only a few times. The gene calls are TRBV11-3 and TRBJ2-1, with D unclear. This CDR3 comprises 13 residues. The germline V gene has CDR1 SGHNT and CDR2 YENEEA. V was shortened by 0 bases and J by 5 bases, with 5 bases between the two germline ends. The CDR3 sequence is CASSLEAHNEQFF. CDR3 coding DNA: TGTGCCAGCAGCTTAGAGGCTCACAATGAGCAGTTCTTC.

CDR3 sequence (DNA): TGTGCCAGCAGCCCACGCCGGAACGAGCAGTACTTC. Translating it yields CASSPRRNEQYF. This chain joins TRBV5-6 and TRBJ2-7; D gene ambiguous. There are 12 residues in the CDR3. Trimming shortened V by 4 bases and J by 5 bases, and 10 bases separated the two germline ends. Germline assignment: CDR1 SGHDT and CDR2 YYEEEE.

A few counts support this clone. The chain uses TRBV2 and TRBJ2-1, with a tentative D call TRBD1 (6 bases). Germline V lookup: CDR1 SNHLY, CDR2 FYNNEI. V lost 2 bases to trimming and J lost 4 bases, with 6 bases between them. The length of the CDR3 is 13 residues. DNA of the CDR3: TGTGCCAGCAGTGAACAGGGGTACAATGAGCAGTTCTTC. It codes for CASSEQGYNEQFF. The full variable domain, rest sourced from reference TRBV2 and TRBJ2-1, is EPEVTQTPSHQVTQMGQEVILRCVPISNHLYFYWYRQILGQKVEFLVSFYNNEISEKSEIFDDQFSVERPDGSNFTLKIRSTKLEDSAMYFCASSEQGYNEQFFGPGTRLTVL.

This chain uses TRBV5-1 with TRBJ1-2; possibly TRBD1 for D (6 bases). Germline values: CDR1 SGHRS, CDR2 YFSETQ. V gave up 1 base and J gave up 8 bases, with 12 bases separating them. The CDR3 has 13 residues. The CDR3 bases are TGCGCCAGCAGCTTGAGCGCAGGGGAAGGCTACACCTTC. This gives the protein CASSLSAGEGYTF.

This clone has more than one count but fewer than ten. The chain's CDR3 is CSAGGGVADTIYF. CDR3 coding DNA: TGCAGCGCGGGTGGGGGGGTTGCGGACACCATATATTTT. This sequence joins TRBV29-1 and TRBJ1-3; D possibly corresponds to TRBD1 (5 bases). CDR3 length equals 13 residues. Germline V gene lookup returns CDR1 SQVTM and CDR2 ANQGSEA. Trimming stripped 7 bases from V and 8 bases from J, with 18 bases between. The full variable domain, rest sourced from reference TRBV29-1 and TRBJ1-3, is SAVISQKPSRDICQRGTSLTIQCQVDSQVTMMFWYRQQPGQSLTLIATANQGSEATYESGFVIDKFPISRPNLTFSTLTVSNMSPEDSSIYLCSAGGGVADTIYFGEGSWLTVV.

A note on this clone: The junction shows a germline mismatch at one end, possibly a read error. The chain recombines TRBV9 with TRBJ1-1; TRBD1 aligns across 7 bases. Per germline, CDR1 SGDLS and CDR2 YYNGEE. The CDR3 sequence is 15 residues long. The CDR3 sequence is CASSPLDRAFPEAFF. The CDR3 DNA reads TGTGCCAGCAGCCCACTAGACAGGGCTTTCCCTGAAGCCTTCTTT. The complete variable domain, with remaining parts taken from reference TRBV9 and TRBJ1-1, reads DSGVTQTPKHLITATGQRVTLRCSPRSGDLSVYWYQQSLDQGLQFLIQYYNGEERAKGNILERFSAQQFPDLHSELNLSSLELGDSALYFCASSPLDRAFPEAFFGQGTRLTVV.

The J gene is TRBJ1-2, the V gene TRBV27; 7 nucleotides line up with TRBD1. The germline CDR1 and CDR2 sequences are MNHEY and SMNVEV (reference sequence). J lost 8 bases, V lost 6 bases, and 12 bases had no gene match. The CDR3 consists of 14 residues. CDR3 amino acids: CASRKTGDMSGYTF. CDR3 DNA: TGTGCCAGCAGAAAAACAGGGGACATGAGCGGCTACACCTTC.

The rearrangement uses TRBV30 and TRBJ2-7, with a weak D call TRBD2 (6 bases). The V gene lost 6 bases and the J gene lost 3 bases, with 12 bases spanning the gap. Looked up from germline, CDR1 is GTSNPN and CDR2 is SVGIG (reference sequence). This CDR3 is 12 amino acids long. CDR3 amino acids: CACGGANYEQYF. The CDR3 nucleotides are TGTGCCTGTGGCGGGGCCAACTACGAGCAGTACTTC.